This T cell receptor beta chain was sequenced during a study of blood T cells in healthy people across ages. The wider study: Every two T cells gave about one barcoded beta molecule via template switching.

A second PCR, run for roughly 7 to 11 cycles, used a sample-barcoded 5' primer plus a J-beta primer mix. Researchers report that a template-switch adaptor with 12 random nucleotides tagged each cDNA molecule. Via MiXCR, TCRdb re-called the 5' RACE reads, giving one row per CDR3 protein. This sample has approximately 1,000,000 distinct CDR3 sequences, with roughly two fifths found just once. On this clonotype: As yet, its antigen is unknown.

Study-level findings and limits: Versus aged donors, long-lived donors had higher diversity and more naive CD4+ cells.

Looked up from germline, CDR1 is SGHTA and CDR2 is FQGNSA. Trimming stripped 5 bases from V and 0 bases from J, with 11 bases between. The CDR3 is 15 residues long. The total RNA that was extracted per sample amounted to at least 5.5 micrograms. The source is a man between 18 and 35 years old in good health. The chain links TRBV7-2 to TRBJ1-5, with D perhaps TRBD1 (5 bases). What was sequenced was blood. The CDR3 reads CASSRDPNSNQPQHF. As DNA, the CDR3 is TGTGCCAGCAGCAGGGACCCCAATAGCAATCAGCCCCAGCATTTT.